This T cell receptor (beta chain) was recorded in a study of cytomegalovirus exposure and HLA in healthy donors. Looking at the study overall: Earlier sequencing of 150 million to 200 million T cells yielded around 100 million unique TCR beta sequences. Study-wide results and caveats: Later on, a genetic analysis was performed. It linked a missense variant in DCLRE1C with V- and J-gene trimming of TCR beta. Available immune exposure information covered CMV serostatus only.

The PCR employed 60 Vbeta primers together with 13 Jbeta primers. Sequencing was performed with immunoSEQ multiplex PCR; in TCRdb, only in-frame clones are kept and a portion is missing. The sample has 150,000 to 200,000 clones; 75% to 85% are singletons. Concerning this clone itself: The target antigen is unknown.

Germline CDR1 is SGHNT and CDR2 is YYREEE (reference sequence). The CDR3 consists of 12 residues. V was pared by 2 bases and J by 1 base, with 3 bases between. Healthy bone marrow donors made up the donors. The sequenced material came from PBMCs. The TCR comes from a woman under 30 in good health and CMV-seropositive. The J gene is TRBJ1-1, the V gene TRBV5-4; no firm D call. The CDR3 DNA reads TGTGCCAGCAGCTTCCGGAACACTGAAGCTTTCTTT. It is translated as CASSFRNTEAFF. Looking up the rest from reference TRBV5-4 and TRBJ1-1 gives the full variable domain: ETGVTQSPTHLIKTRGQQVTLRCSSQSGHNTVSWYQQALGQGPQFIFQYYREEENGRGNFPPRFSGLQFPNYSSELNVNALELDDSALYLCASSFRNTEAFFGQGTRLTVV.